Detailed here is one T cell receptor beta chain. What it binds is not known. Separation from the roughly 670-subject first cohort characterized the 120-subject validation cohort, to which the donors belonged. This sample stems from a study of cytomegalovirus exposure and HLA in healthy donors. Germline V lookup: CDR1 SGHTA, CDR2 FQGNSA. The CDR3 sequence is 17 residues long. After removal of 5 bases from V and 5 bases from J, the junction contained 14 bases not matched to a gene. Data came from immunoSEQ multiplex PCR; TCRdb stores just in-frame clones and leaves some out. The sample includes more than 45,000 clones, approximately 92% seen only once; the top ten take about 15%. Overall study findings and caveats: In vitro assays verified that a few CMV-associated chains recognized CMV antigens specifically.

This receptor was identified in a woman between 18 and 29 years old in good health and CMV-seronegative. V gene TRBV7-2 combines with J gene TRBJ2-2; 7 bases line up with TRBD1. The sequencing input was PBMCs. CDR3 in DNA: TGTGCCAGCAGCCCAAGCCGAGACAGGGTTGGGACCGGGGAGCTGTTTTTT. Translation: CASSPSRDRVGTGELFF.